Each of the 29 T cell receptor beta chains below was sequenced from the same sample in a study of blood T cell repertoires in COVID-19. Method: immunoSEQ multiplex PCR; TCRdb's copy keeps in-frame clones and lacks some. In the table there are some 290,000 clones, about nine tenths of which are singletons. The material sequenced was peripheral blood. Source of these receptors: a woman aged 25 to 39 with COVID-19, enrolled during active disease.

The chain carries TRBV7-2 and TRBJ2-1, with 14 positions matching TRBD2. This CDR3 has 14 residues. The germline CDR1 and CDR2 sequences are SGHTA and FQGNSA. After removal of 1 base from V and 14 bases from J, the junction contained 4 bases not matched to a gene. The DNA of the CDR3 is TGTGCCAGCAGCTTAGGACTAGCGGGAGGGGGCGAGTTCTTC. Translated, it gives CASSLGLAGGGEFF.

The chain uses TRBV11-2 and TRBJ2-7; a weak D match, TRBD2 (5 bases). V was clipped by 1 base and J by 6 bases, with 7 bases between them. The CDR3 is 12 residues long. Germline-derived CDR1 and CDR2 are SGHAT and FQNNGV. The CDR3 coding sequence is TGTGCCAGCAGCTTAGTAGGGAGCGAGCAGTACTTC. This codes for CASSLVGSEQYF.

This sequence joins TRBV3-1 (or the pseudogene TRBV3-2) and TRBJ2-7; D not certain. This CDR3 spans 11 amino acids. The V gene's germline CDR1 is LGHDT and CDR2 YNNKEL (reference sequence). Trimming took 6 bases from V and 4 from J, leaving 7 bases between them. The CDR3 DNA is TGTGCCAGCAGTTATGAGTACGAGCAGTACTTC. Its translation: CASSYEYEQYF.

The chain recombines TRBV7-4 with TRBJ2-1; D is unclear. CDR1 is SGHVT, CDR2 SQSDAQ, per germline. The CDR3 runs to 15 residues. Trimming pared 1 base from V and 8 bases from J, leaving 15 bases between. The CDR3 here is CASSLELVRRHEQFF. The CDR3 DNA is TGTGCCAGCAGCTTAGAACTCGTCAGGCGCCATGAGCAGTTCTTC.

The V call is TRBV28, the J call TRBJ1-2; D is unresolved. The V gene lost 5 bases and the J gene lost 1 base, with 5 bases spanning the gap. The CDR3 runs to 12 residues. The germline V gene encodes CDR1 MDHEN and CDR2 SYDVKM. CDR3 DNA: TGTGCCAGCAGTCCCCTTAACTATGGCTACACCTTC. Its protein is CASSPLNYGYTF.

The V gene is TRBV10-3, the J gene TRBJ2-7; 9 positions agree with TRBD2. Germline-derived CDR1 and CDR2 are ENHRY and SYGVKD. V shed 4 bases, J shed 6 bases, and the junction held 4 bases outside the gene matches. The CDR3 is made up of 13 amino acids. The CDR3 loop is CAISGSGSFEQYF. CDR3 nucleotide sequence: TGTGCCATCAGTGGTAGCGGGAGCTTCGAGCAGTACTTC.

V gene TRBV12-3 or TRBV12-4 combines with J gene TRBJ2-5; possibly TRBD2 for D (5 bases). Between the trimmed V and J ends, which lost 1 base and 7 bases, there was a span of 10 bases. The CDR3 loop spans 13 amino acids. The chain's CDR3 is CASSLGRERTQYF. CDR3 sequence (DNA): TGTGCCAGCAGTTTAGGCCGGGAAAGGACCCAGTACTTC.

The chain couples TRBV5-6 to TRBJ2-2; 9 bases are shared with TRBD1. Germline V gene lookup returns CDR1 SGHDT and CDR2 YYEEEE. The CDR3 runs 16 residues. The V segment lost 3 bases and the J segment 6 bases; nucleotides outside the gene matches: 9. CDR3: CASSWGTGRFPGELFF. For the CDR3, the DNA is TGTGCCAGCAGCTGGGGGACAGGGCGTTTTCCCGGGGAGCTGTTTTTT. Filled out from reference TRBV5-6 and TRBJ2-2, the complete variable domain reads DAGVTQSPTHLIKTRGQQVTLRCSPKSGHDTVSWYQQALGQGPQFIFQYYEEEERQRGNFPDRFSGHQFPNYSSELNVNALLLGDSALYLCASSWGTGRFPGELFFGEGSRLTVL.

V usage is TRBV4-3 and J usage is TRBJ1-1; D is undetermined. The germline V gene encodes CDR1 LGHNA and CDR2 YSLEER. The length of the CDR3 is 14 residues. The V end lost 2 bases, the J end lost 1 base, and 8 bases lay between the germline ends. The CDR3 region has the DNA TGCGCCAGCAGCCAATTGACGGGGAACACTGAAGCTTTCTTT. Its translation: CASSQLTGNTEAFF.

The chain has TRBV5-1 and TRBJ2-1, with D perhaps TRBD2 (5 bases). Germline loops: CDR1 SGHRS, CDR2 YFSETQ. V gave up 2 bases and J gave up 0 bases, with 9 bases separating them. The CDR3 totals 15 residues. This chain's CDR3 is CASSLLTSSYNEQFF. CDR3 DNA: TGCGCCAGCAGCTTACTAACTAGCTCCTACAATGAGCAGTTCTTC.

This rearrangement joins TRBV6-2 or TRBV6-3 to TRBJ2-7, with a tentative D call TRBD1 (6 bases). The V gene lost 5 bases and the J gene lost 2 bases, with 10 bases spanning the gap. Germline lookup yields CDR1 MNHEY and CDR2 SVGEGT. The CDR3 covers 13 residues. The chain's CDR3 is CASSGTITYEQYF. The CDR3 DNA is TGTGCCAGCAGTGGGACAATCACCTACGAGCAGTACTTC.

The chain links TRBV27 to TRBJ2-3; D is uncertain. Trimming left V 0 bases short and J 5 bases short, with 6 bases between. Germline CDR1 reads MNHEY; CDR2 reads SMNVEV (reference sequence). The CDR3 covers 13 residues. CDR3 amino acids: CASSLSRGDTQYF. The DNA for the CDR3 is TGTGCCAGCAGTTTATCCCGAGGAGATACGCAGTATTTT.

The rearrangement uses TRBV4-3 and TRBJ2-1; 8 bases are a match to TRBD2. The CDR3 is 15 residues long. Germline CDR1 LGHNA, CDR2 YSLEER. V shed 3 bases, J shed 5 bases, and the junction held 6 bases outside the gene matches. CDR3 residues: CASSQDSGTDNEQFF. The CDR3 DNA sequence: TGCGCCAGCAGCCAGGATAGCGGGACGGACAATGAGCAGTTCTTC.

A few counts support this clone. CDR3 loop: CASRRQGDQPQHF. In DNA form, the CDR3 reads TGTGCCAGCCGAAGACAGGGAGATCAGCCCCAGCATTTT. This chain uses TRBV6-5 with TRBJ1-5; 7 nucleotides agree with TRBD1. The V gene end was trimmed by 8 bases and the J gene end by 5 bases; junction bases not matched to a gene: 6. CDR1 and CDR2 from the germline V gene are MNHEY and SVGAGI. The CDR3 is 13 amino acids.

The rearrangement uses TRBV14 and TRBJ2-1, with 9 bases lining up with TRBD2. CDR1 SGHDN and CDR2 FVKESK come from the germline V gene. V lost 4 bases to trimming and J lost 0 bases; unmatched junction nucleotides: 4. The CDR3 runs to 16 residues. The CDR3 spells CASSRNSGSSYNEQFF. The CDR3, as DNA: TGTGCCAGCAGCCGAAATAGCGGGAGCTCCTACAATGAGCAGTTCTTC. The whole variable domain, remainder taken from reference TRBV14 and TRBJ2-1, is EAGVTQFPSHSVIEKGQTVTLRCDPISGHDNLYWYRRVMGKEIKFLLHFVKESKQDESGMPNNRFLAERTGGTYSTLKVQPAELEDSGVYFCASSRNSGSSYNEQFFGPGTRLTVL.

CDR3 sequence reads: CAWTGGSGYGYTF. The CDR3 region has the DNA TGTGCCTGGACAGGGGGCAGCGGCTATGGCTACACCTTC. The chain joins TRBV30 to TRBJ1-2; 8 bases match TRBD1. Germline CDR1 reads GTSNPN; CDR2 reads SVGIG (reference sequence). The CDR3 runs to 13 residues. V lost 4 bases and J lost 4; bases outside the gene matches: 5.

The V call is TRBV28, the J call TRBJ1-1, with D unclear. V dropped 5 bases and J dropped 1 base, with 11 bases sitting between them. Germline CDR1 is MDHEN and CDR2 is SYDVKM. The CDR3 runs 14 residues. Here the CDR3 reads CASSPQTGNTEAFF. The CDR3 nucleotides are TGTGCCAGCAGTCCCCAGACGGGGAACACTGAAGCTTTCTTT.

In nucleotides, the CDR3 is TGTGCCAGCAGTGAAGGTAGCGGGGTTTCCTACGAGCAGTACTTC. Translating it yields CASSEGSGVSYEQYF. The chain joins TRBV2 to TRBJ2-7, with 8 bases matching TRBD2. The CDR3 loop spans 15 amino acids. Germline assignment: CDR1 SNHLY and CDR2 FYNNEI. V shed 1 base, J shed 1 base, and the junction held 3 bases outside the gene matches.

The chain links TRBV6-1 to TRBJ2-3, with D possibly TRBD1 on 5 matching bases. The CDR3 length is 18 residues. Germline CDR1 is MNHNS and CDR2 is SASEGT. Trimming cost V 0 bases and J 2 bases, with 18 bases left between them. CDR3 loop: CASSEALGAGWFTDTQYF. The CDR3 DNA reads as TGTGCCAGCAGTGAAGCGCTTGGGGCCGGATGGTTCACAGATACGCAGTATTTT.

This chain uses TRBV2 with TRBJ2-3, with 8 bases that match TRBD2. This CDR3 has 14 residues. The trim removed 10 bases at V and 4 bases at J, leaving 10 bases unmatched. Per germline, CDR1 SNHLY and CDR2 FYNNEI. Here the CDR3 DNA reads TGTGCCAAAGGGGGAGCGGGAGTGGCAGATACGCAGTATTTT. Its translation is CAKGGAGVADTQYF.

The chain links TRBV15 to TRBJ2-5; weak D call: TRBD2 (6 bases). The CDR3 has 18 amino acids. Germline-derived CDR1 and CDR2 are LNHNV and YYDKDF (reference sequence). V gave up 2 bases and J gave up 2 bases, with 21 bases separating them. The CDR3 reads CATSRPARNSGVQETQYF. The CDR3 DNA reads TGTGCCACCAGCAGACCCGCGCGAAATAGCGGAGTTCAAGAGACCCAGTACTTC.

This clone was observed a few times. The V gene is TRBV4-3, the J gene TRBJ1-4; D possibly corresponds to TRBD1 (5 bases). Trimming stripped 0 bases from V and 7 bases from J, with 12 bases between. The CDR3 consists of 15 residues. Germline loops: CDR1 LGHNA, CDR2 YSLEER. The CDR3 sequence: CASSQEGRRGEKLFF. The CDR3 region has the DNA TGCGCCAGCAGCCAAGAGGGCCGAAGGGGTGAAAAACTGTTTTTT.

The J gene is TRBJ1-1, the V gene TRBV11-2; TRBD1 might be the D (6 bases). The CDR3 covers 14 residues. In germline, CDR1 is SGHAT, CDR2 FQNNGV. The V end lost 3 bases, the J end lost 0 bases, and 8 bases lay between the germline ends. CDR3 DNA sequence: TGTGCCAGCAGCTTCACAGGGTTGAACACTGAAGCTTTCTTT. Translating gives CASSFTGLNTEAFF.

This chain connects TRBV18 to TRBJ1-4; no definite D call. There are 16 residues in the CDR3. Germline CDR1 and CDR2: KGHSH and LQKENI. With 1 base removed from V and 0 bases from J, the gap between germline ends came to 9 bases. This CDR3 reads CASSPLSLATNEKLFF. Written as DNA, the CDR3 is TGTGCCAGCTCACCACTGTCACTTGCAACTAATGAAAAACTGTTTTTT.

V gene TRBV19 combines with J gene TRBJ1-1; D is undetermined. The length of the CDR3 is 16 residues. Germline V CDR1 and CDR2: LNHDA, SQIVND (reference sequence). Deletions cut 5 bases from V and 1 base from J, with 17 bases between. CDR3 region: CASSAHTPSGNTEAFF. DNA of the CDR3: TGTGCCAGTAGTGCTCACACCCCCTCAGGGAACACTGAAGCTTTCTTT. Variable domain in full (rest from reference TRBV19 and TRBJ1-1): DGGITQSPKYLFRKEGQNVTLSCEQNLNHDAMYWYRQDPGQGLRLIYYSQIVNDFQKGDIAEGYSVSREKKESFPLTVTSAQKNPTAFYLCASSAHTPSGNTEAFFGQGTRLTVV.

The CDR3 nucleotides read TGCGCCAGCAGCCAATACGACAGGGGGCGAAATCAGCCCCAGCATTTT. This gives the protein CASSQYDRGRNQPQHF. The V gene is TRBV4-1, the J gene TRBJ1-5, with 10 bases that match TRBD1. This CDR3 contains 16 residues. Trimming took 2 bases from V and 4 from J; bases not matched to a gene: 5. The V gene's germline CDR1 is MGHRA and CDR2 YSYEKL.

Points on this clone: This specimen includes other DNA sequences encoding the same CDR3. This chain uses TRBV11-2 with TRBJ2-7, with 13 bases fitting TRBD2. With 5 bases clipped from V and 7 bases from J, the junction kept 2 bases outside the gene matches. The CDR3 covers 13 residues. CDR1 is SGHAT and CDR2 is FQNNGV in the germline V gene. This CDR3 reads CASSLGLAGEQYF. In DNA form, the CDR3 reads TGTGCCAGCAGCCTGGGACTAGCGGGGGAGCAGTACTTC.

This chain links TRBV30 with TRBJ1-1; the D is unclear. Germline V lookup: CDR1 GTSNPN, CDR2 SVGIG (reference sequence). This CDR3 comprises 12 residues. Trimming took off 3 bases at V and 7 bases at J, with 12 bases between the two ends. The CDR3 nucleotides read TGTGCCTGGAGCCCCCGGGGTGGTGAAGCTTTCTTT. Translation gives CAWSPRGGEAFF.

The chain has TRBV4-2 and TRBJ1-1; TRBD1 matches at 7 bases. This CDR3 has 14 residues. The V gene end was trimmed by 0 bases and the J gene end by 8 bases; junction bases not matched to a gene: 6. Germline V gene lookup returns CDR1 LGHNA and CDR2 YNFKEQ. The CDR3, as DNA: TGTGCCAGCAGCCAAGATGGGAGAGGGGGCGAAGCTTTCTTT. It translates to CASSQDGRGGEAFF.